This paragraph reports one T cell receptor (beta chain). Its antigen is as yet unknown. The sample is drawn from a study of cytomegalovirus exposure and HLA in healthy donors. Primers for the PCR totalled 60 Vbeta and 13 Jbeta. Produced via immunoSEQ multiplex PCR; TCRdb's table is partial and in-frame only. The sample carries under 120,000 clones, roughly 71% recorded once. Study results and caveats: According to reports, the classifier identified cytomegalovirus status with high specificity and sensitivity. Earlier analysis found most TCR beta V segments productive about 87% or about 30% of the time. Later genetic work tied a missense DCLRE1C variant to beta-chain V and J trimming. By HLA locus, TCR association rates varied in a later analysis, with DRB1 showing the most and HLA-C the fewest.

Germline CDR1 SGHNT, CDR2 YENEEA. The CDR3 is 14 residues long. J lost 4 bases, V lost 5 bases, and 5 bases had no gene match. The rearrangement uses TRBV11-3 and TRBJ2-5, with TRBD1 matching over 9 bases. The sample comprised PBMCs. This TCR was sampled from a man in his forties in good health and CMV-seropositive. The CDR3 DNA reads TGTGCCAGCAGCCAAACGGGACAGGGAGAGACCCAGTACTTC. It yields the protein CASSQTGQGETQYF.